This paragraph covers one T cell receptor beta chain sequence. Its specificity is not known. This sample is drawn from a study of T cell responses to AZD1222 COVID-19 vaccine. Repertoires were generated with immunoSEQ multiplex PCR, while TCRdb's copy carries only in-frame clones and drops some. The table has fewer than 130,000 clones, around nine tenths seen once. Whole-study results and caveats: After the peak T cell response, and only then, were repertoires sampled. A mostly white British donor set with more females was recruited, and clonal diversity was possibly underestimated. Spike was spanned by vaccine-associated CD4 TCRs, which were dominant at 160-218 and 743-854. In the spike-specific TCR repertoire, nearly half reportedly target unmutated variant regions.

CDR3 size: 14 residues. CDR1 and CDR2 (germline): SNHLY, FYNNEI. Trimming took 5 bases from V and 2 from J; bases not matched to a gene: 4. This clonotype was obtained from an adult who received the AZD1222 COVID-19 vaccine. The material sequenced was peripheral blood, taken 28 days after the second AZD1222 dose. The chain uses TRBV2 and TRBJ2-3; 7 bases are shared with TRBD1. Here the CDR3 reads CASSPTGYTDTQYF. CDR3 DNA: TGTGCCAGCAGTCCGACAGGGTACACAGATACGCAGTATTTT. The variable domain in full, completed from reference TRBV2 and TRBJ2-3, reads EPEVTQTPSHQVTQMGQEVILRCVPISNHLYFYWYRQILGQKVEFLVSFYNNEISEKSEIFDDQFSVERPDGSNFTLKIRSTKLEDSAMYFCASSPTGYTDTQYFGPGTRLTVL.